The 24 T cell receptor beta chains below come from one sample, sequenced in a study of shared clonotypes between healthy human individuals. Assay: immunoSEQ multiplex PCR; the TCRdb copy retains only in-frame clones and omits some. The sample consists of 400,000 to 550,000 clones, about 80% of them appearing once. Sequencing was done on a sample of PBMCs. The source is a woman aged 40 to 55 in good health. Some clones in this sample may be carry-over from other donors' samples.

CDR3 protein: CASSVGAGRAGELFF. CDR3 coding DNA: TGTGCCAGCAGCGTAGGGGCAGGGCGGGCCGGGGAGCTGTTTTTT. The V call is TRBV9, the J call TRBJ2-2; D may be TRBD1 or TRBD2 (5 bases each). V was pared by 0 bases and J by 6 bases, with 12 bases between. Germline-derived CDR1 and CDR2 are SGDLS and YYNGEE. This CDR3 has 15 residues.

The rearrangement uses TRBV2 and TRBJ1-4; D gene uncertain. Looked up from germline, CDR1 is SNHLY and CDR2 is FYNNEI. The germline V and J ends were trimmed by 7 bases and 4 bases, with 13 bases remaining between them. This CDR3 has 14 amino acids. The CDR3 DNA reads TGTGCCAGCATGGGGAGGAGCGATAATGAAAAACTGTTTTTT. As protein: CASMGRSDNEKLFF.

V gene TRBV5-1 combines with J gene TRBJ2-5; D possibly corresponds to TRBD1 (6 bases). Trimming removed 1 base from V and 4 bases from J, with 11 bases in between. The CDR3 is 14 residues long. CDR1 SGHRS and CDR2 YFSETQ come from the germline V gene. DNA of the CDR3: TGCGCCAGCAGCTTGCTCGGGACAAGAGAGACCCAGTACTTC. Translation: CASSLLGTRETQYF.

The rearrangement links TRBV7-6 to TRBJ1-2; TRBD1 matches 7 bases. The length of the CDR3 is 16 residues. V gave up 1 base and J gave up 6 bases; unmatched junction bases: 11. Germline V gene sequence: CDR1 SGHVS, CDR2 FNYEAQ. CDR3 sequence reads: CASSLEQGSLVDGYTF. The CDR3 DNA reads TGTGCCAGCAGCTTAGAACAGGGGTCTTTAGTCGATGGCTACACCTTC.

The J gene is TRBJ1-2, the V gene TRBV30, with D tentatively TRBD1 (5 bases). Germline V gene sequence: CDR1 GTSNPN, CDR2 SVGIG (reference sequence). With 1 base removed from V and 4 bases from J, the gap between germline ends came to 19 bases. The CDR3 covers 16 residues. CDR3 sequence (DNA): TGTGCCTGGAGTGGAAAACAGGCCCCAACTTTCTATGGCTACACCTTC. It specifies CAWSGKQAPTFYGYTF.

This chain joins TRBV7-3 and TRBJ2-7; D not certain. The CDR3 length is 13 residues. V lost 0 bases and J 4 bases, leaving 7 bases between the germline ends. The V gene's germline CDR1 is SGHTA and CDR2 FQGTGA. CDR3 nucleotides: TGTGCCAGCAGCTTAACGTTCCGATACGAGCAGTACTTC. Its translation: CASSLTFRYEQYF.

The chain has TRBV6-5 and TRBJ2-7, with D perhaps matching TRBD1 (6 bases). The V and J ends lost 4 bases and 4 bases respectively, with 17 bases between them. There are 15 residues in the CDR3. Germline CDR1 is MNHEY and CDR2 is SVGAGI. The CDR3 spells CASSSTGLGMYEQYF. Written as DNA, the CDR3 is TGTGCCAGCAGTTCAACAGGGTTGGGGATGTACGAGCAGTACTTC.

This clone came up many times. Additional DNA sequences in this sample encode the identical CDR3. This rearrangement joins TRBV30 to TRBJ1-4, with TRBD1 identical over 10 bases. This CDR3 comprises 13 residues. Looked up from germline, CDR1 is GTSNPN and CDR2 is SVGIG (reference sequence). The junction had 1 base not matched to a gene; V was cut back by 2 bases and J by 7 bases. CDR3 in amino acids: CAWSRDRGEKLFF. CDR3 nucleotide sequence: TGTGCCTGGAGTAGGGACAGGGGTGAAAAACTGTTTTTT. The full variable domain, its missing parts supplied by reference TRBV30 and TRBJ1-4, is SQTIHQWPATLVQPVGSPLSLECTVEGTSNPNLYWYRQAAGRGLQLLFYSVGIGQISSEVPQNLSASRPQDRQFILSSKKLLLSDSGFYLCAWSRDRGEKLFFGSGTQLSVL.

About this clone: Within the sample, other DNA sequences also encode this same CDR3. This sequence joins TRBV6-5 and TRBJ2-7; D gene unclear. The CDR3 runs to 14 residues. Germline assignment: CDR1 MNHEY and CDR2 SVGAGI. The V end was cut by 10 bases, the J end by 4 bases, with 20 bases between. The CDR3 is CATSTPGRPYEQYF. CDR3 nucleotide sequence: TGTGCCACCTCGACACCGGGTAGGCCTTACGAGCAGTACTTC.

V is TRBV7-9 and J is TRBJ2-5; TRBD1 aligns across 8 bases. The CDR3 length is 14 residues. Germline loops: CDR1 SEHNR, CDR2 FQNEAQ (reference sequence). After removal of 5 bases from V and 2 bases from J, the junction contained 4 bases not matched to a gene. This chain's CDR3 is CASSTGTGQETQYF. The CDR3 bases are TGTGCCAGCAGCACTGGGACAGGTCAAGAGACCCAGTACTTC.

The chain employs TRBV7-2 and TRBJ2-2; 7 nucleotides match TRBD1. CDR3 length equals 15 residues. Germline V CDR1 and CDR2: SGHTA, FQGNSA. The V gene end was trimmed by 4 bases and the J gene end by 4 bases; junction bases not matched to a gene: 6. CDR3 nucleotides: TGTGCCAGCAGCTACGCCAGGGGGAGCACCGGGGAGCTGTTTTTT. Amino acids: CASSYARGSTGELFF.

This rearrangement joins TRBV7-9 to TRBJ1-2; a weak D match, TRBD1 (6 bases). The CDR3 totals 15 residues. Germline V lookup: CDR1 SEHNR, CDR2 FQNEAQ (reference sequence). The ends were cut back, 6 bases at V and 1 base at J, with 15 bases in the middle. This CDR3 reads CASSHAGDINYGYTF. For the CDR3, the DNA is TGTGCCAGCAGTCACGCAGGGGACATTAACTATGGCTACACCTTC.

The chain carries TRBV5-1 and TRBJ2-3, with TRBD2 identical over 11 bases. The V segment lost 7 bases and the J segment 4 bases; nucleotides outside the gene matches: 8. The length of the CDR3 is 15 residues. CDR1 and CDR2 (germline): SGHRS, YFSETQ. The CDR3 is CASSYIAGGADTQYF. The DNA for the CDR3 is TGCGCCAGCTCTTATATAGCGGGAGGGGCAGATACGCAGTATTTT.

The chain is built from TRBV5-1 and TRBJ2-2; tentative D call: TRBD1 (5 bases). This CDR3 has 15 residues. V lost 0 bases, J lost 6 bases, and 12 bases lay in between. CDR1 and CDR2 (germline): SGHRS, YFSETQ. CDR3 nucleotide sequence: TGCGCCAGCAGCTTGGTTGACAGTATCTCCGGGGAGCTGTTTTTT. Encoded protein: CASSLVDSISGELFF.

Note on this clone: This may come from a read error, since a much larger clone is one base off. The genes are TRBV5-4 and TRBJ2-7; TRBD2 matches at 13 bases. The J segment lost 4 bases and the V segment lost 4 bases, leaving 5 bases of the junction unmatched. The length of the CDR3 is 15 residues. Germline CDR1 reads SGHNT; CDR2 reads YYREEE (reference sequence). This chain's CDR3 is CASSERTSGSYEQYF. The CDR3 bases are TGTGCCAGCAGCGAAAGGACTAGCGGGAGTTACGAGCAGTACTTC. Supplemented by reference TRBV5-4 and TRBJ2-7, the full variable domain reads ETGVTQSPTHLIKTRGQQVTLRCSSQSGHNTVSWYQQALGQGPQFIFQYYREEENGRGNFPPRFSGLQFPNYSSELNVNALELDDSALYLCASSERTSGSYEQYFGPGTRLTVT.

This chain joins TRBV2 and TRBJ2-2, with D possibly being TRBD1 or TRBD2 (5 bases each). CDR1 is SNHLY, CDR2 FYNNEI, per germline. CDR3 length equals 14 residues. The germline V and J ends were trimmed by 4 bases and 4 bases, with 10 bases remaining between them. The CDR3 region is CASSAARGTGELFF. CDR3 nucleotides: TGTGCCAGCAGTGCCGCGAGGGGCACCGGGGAGCTGTTTTTT.

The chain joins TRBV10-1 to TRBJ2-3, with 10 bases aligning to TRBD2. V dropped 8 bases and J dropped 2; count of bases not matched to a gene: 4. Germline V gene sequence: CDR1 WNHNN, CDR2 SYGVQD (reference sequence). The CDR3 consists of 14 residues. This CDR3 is CASGAGGYTDTQYF. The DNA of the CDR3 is TGCGCCAGCGGAGCGGGAGGGTACACAGATACGCAGTATTTT.

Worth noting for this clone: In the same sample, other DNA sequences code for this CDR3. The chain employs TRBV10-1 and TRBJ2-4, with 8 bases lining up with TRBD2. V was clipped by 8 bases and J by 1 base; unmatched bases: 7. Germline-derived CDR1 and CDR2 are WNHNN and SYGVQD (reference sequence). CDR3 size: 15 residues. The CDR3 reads CASESSGTAKNIQYF. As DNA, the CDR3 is TGCGCCAGCGAGAGTAGCGGGACCGCCAAAAACATTCAGTACTTC.

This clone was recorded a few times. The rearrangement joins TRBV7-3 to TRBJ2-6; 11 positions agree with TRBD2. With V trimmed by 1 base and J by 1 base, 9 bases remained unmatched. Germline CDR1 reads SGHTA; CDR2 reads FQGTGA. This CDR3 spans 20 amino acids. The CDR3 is CASSLNPRLAGPSGANVLTF. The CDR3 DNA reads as TGTGCCAGCAGCTTAAATCCCAGACTAGCGGGGCCTTCTGGGGCCAACGTCCTGACTTTC.

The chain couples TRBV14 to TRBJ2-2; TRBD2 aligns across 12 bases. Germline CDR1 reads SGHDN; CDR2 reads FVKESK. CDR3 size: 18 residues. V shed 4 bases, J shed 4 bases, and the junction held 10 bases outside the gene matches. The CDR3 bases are TGTGCCAGCAGCCTAATACCGGGACTAGCGGGCCTCACCGGGGAGCTGTTTTTT. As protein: CASSLIPGLAGLTGELFF.

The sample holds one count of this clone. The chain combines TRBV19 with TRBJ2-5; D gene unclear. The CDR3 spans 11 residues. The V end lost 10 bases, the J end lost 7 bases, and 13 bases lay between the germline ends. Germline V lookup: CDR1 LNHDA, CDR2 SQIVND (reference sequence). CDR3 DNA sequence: TGTGCCACCATGTGGTCAGGGACCCAGTACTTC. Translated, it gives CATMWSGTQYF.

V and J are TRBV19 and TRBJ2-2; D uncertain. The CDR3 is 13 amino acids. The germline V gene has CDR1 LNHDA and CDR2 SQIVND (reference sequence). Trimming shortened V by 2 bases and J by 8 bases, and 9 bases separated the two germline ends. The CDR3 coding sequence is TGTGCCAGTAGTATATTGGTCACAGGGGAGCTGTTTTTT. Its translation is CASSILVTGELFF.

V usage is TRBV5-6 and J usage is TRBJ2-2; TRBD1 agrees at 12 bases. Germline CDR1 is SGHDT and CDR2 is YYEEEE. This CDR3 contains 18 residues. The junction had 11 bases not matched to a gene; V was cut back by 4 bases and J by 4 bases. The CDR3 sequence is CASSPGAGTGGPTGELFF. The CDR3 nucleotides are TGTGCCAGCAGCCCGGGCGCCGGGACAGGGGGCCCCACCGGGGAGCTGTTTTTT.

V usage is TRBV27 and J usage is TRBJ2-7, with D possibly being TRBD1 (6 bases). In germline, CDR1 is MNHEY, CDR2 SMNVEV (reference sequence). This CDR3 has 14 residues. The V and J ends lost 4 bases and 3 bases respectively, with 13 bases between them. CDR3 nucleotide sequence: TGTGCCAGCAGTTCCACCCGGGACAACTACGAGCAGTACTTC. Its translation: CASSSTRDNYEQYF.